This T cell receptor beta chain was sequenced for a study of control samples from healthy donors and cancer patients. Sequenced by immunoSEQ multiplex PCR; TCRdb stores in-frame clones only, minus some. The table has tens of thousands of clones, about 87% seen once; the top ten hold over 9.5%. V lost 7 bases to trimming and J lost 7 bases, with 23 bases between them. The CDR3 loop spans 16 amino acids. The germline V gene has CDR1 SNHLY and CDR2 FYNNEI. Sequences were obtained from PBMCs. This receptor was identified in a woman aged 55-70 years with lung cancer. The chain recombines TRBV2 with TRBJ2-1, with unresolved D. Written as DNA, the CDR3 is TGTGCCAGCATCCGTAGGCCCGCCTCCTGGGTAAATGAGCAGTTCTTC. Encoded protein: CASIRRPASWVNEQFF.